This T cell receptor beta chain was retrieved from a study of patients and donors after allogeneic stem cell transplantation. CDR1 and CDR2 from the germline V gene are SEHNR and FQNEAQ (reference sequence). This CDR3 spans 13 amino acids. V was cut by 6 bases and J by 7 bases, with 13 bases left in between. TCRdb used MiXCR to reprocess the RT-PCR reads, holding one entry per CDR3 protein. Of tens of thousands of distinct CDR3 sequences in the sample, around 46% were seen once. Material: blood, either unsorted or a sorted T cell fraction (not recorded which). The receptor's source is a human donor who was either an allogeneic HSCT recipient or a stem cell or donor lymphocyte infusion donor (not recorded which). It is not recorded whose cells these are; they may come from a transplant donor. This rearrangement joins TRBV7-9 to TRBJ2-1; D remains ambiguous. The CDR3 is CASSSPLANEQFF. The CDR3 region has the DNA TGTGCCAGCAGTAGCCCGTTGGCTAATGAGCAGTTCTTC. Supplemented by reference TRBV7-9 and TRBJ2-1, the full variable domain reads DTGVSQNPRHKITKRGQNVTFRCDPISEHNRLYWYRQTLGQGPEFLTYFQNEAQLEKSRLLSDRFSAERPKGSFSTLEIQRTEQGDSAMYLCASSSPLANEQFFGPGTRLTVL.